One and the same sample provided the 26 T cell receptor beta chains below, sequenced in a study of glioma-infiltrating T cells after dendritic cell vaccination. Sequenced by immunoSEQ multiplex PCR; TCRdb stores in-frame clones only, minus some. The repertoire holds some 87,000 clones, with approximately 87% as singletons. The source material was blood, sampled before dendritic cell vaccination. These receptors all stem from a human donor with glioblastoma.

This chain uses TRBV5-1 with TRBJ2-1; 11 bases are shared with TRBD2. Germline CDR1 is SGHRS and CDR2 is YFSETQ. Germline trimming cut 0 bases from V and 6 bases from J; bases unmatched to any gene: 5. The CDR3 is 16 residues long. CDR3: CASSLEASGGSNEQFF. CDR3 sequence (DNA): TGCGCCAGCAGCTTGGAAGCTAGCGGGGGGTCCAATGAGCAGTTCTTC.

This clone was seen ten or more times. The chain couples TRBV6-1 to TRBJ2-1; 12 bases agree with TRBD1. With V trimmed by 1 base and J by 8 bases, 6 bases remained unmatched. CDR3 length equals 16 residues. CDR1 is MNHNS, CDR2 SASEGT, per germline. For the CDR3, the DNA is TGTGCCAGCAGTGAAGTGGGACAGGGGGCTGGCTATGAGCAGTTCTTC. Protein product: CASSEVGQGAGYEQFF.

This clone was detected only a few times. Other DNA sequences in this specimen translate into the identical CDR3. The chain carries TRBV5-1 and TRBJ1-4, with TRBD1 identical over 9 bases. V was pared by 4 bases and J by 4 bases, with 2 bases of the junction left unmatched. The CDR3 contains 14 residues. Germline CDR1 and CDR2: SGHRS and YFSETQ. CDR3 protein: CASSLGQGNEKLFF. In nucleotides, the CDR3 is TGCGCCAGCAGCCTGGGACAGGGTAATGAAAAACTGTTTTTT.

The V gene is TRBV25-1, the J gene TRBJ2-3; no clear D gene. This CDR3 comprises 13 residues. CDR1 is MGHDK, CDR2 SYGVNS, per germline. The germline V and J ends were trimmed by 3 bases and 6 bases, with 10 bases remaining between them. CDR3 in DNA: TGTGCCAGCAGTGACCAGGTTGTGGATACGCAGTATTTT. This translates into CASSDQVVDTQYF.

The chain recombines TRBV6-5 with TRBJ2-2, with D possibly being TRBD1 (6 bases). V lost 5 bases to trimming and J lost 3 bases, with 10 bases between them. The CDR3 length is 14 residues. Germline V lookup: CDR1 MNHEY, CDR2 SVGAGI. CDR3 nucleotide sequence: TGTGCCAGCAGTCAAGACAGGTACACCGGGGAGCTGTTTTTT. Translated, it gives CASSQDRYTGELFF.

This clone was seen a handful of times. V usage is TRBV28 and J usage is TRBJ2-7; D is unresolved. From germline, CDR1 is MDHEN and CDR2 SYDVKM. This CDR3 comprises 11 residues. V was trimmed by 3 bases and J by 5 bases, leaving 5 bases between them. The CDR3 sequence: CASSLGHEQYF. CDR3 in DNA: TGTGCCAGCAGTTTGGGCCACGAGCAGTACTTC.

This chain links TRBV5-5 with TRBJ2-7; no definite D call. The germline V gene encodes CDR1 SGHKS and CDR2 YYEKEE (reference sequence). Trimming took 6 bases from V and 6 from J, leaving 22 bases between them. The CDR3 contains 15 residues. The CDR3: CASTVRVTYRSEQYF. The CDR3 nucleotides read TGTGCCAGCACGGTCCGGGTCACCTATCGCTCCGAGCAGTACTTC.

The CDR3 here is CASSLGGFTEAFF. CDR3 nucleotide sequence: TGTGCCAGTAGTCTCGGGGGGTTCACTGAAGCTTTCTTT. The chain uses TRBV19 and TRBJ1-1, with TRBD1 as a possible D gene (5 bases). Germline V CDR1 and CDR2: LNHDA, SQIVND (reference sequence). Between the trimmed V and J ends, which lost 5 bases and 4 bases, there was a span of 11 bases. This CDR3 has 13 amino acids.

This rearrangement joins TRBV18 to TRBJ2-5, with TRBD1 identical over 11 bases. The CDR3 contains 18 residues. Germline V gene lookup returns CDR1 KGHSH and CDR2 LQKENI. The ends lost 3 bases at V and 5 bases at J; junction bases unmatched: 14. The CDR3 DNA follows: TGTGCCAGCTCACCTCTTCCATCGGACAGGGGGCTTCGTGAGACCCAGTACTTC. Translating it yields CASSPLPSDRGLRETQYF.

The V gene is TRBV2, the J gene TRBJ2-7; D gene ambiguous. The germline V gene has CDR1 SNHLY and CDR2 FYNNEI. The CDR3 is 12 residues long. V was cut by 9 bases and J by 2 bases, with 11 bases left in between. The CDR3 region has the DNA TGTGCCAGTACGGAGCTCGCCTACGAGCAGTACTTC. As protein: CASTELAYEQYF.

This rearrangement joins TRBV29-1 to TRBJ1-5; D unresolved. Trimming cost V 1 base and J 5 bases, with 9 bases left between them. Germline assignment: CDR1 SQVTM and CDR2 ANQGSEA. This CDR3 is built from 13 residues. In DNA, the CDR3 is TGCAGCGTTGAAGTATCACGGGATCAGCCCCAGCATTTT. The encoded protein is CSVEVSRDQPQHF.

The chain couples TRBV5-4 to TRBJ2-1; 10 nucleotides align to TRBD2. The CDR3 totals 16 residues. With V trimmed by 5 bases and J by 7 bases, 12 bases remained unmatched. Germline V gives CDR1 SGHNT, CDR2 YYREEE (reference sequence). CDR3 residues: CASSRIAGGSPNEQFF. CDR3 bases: TGTGCCAGCAGTCGTATAGCGGGAGGCTCCCCTAATGAGCAGTTCTTC.

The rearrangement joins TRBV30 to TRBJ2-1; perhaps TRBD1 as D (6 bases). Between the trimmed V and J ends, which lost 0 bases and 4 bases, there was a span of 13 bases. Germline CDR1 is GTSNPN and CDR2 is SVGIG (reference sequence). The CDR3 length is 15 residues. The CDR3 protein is CAWSVSLGGYNEQFF. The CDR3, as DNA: TGTGCCTGGAGTGTAAGTTTAGGGGGTTACAATGAGCAGTTCTTC.

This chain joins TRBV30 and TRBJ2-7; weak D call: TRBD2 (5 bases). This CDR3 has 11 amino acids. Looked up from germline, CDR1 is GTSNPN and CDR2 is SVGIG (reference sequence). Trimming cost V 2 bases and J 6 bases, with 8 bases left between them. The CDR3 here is CAWSPGGEQYF. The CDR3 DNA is TGTGCCTGGAGTCCTGGAGGCGAGCAGTACTTC.

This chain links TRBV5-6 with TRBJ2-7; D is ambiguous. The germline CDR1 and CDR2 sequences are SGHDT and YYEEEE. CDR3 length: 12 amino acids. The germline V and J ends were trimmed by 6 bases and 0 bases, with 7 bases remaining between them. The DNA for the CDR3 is TGTGCCAGCAACTCGGGCTCCTACGAGCAGTACTTC. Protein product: CASNSGSYEQYF.

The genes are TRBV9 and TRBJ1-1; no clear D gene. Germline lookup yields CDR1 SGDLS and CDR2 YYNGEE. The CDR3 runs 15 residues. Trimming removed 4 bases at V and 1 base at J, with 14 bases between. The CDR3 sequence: CASSPYGSRNTEAFF. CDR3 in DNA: TGTGCCAGCAGCCCTTATGGCAGTCGGAACACTGAAGCTTTCTTT.

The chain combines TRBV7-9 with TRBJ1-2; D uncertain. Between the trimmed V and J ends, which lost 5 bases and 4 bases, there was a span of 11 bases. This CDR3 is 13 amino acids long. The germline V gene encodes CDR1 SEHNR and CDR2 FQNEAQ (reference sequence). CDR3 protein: CASSPSPVYGYTF. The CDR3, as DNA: TGTGCCAGCAGCCCATCGCCAGTCTATGGCTACACCTTC.

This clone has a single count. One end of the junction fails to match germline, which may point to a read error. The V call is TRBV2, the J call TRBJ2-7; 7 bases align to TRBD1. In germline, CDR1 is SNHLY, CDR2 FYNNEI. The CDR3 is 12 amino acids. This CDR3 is CASSDRGQHDRF. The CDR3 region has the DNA TGTGCCAGCAGTGATAGGGGGCAGCACGATAGATTC.

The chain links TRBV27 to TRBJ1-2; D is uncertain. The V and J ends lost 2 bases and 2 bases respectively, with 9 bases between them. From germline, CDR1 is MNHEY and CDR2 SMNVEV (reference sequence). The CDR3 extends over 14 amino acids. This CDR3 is CASSLRGRNYGYTF. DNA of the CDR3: TGTGCCAGCAGTTTACGGGGAAGAAACTATGGCTACACCTTC.

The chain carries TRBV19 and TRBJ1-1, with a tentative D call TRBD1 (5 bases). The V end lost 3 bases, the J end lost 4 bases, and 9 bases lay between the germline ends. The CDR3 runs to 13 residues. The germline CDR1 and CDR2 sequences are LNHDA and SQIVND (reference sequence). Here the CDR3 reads CASSIGGGTEAFF. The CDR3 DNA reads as TGTGCCAGTAGTATTGGGGGAGGCACTGAAGCTTTCTTT.

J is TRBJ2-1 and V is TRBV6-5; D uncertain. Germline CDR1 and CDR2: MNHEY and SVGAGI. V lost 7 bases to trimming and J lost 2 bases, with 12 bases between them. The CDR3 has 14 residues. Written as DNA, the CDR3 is TGTGCCAGCAAAATCTTCAACACCTACAATGAGCAGTTCTTC. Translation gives CASKIFNTYNEQFF.

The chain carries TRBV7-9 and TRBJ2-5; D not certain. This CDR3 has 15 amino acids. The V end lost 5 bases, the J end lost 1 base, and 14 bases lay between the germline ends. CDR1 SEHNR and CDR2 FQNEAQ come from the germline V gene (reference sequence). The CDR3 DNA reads TGTGCCAGCAGCGCCCCTCCAGGAATCCAAGAGACCCAGTACTTC. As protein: CASSAPPGIQETQYF.

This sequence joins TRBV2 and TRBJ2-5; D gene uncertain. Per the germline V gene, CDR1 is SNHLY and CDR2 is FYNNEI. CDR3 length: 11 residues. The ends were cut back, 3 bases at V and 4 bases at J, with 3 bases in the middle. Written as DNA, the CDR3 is TGTGCCAGCAGTGATCGAGAGACCCAGTACTTC. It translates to CASSDRETQYF. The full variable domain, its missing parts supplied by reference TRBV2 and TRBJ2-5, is EPEVTQTPSHQVTQMGQEVILRCVPISNHLYFYWYRQILGQKVEFLVSFYNNEISEKSEIFDDQFSVERPDGSNFTLKIRSTKLEDSAMYFCASSDRETQYFGPGTRLLVL.

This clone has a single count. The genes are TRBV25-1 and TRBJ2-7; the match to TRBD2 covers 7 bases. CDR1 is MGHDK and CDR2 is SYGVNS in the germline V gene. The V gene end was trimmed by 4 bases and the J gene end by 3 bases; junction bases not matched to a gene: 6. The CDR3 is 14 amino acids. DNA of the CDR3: TGTGCCAGCAGTGTCGGGTGGGGGGGCTACGAGCAGTACTTC. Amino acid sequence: CASSVGWGGYEQYF.

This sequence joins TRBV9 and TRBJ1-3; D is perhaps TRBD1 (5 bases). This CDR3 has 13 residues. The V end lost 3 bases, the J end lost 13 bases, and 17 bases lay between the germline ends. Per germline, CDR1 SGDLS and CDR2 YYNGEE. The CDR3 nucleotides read TGTGCCAGCAGCGCCTGGGGGGGGGAAACAATATATTTT. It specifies CASSAWGGETIYF.

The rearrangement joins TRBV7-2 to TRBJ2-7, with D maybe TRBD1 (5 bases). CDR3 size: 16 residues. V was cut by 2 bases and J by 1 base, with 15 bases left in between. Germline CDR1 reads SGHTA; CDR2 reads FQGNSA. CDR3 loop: CASSLYNQAGSYEQYF. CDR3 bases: TGTGCCAGCAGCTTATACAACCAGGCAGGGTCCTACGAGCAGTACTTC. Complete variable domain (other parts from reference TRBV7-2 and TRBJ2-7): GAGVSQSPSNKVTEKGKDVELRCDPISGHTALYWYRQSLGQGLEFLIYFQGNSAPDKSGLPSDRFSAERTGGSVSTLTIQRTQQEDSAVYLCASSLYNQAGSYEQYFGPGTRLTVT.